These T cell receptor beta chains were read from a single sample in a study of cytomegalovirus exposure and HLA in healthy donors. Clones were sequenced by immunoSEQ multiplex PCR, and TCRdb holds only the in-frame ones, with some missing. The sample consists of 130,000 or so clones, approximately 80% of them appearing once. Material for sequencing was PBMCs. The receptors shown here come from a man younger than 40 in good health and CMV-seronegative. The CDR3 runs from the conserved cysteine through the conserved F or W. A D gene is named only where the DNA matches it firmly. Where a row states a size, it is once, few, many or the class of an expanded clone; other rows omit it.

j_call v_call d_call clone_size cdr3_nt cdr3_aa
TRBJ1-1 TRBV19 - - TGTGCCAGTAGGCCGTACGGCCGGAGCACTGAAGCTTTCTTT CASRPYGRSTEAFF
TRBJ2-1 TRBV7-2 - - TGTGCCAGCAGCTTAGCCGGGAGTGTTTACAATGAGCAGTTCTTC CASSLAGSVYNEQFF
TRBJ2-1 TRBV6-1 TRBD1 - TGTGCCAGCAGTGATTTAGGGACAGGGCCCGGCAATGAGCAGTTCTTC CASSDLGTGPGNEQFF
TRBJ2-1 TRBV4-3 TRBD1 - TGCGCCAGCAGCCAGCGCACAGGGGGTGAGCAGTTCTTC CASSQRTGGEQFF
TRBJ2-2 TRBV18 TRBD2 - TGTGCCAGCTCACTTGGACTAGCGGCCAACACCGGGGAGCTGTTTTTT CASSLGLAANTGELFF
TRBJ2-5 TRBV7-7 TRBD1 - TGTGCCAGCGGGGACAGCCTAGGGGAGACCCAGTACTTC CASGDSLGETQYF
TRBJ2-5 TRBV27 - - TGTGCCAGCAGTTTATCGACAGGTAGCGAGACCCAGTACTTC CASSLSTGSETQYF
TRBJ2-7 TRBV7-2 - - TGTGCCAGCAGCTTAGCGACAGGCTCCTACGAGCAGTACTTC CASSLATGSYEQYF
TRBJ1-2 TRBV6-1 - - TGTGCCAGCAGTGGCTCCAGGGGCTCCTATGGCTACACCTTC CASSGSRGSYGYTF
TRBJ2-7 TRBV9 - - TGTGCCAGCAGCGTTACAGGGAAAACCTACGAGCAGTACTTC CASSVTGKTYEQYF
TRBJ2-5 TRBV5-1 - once TGCGCCAGCAGCCCCAGACAGCCTTTGGGGACCCAGTACTTC CASSPRQPLGTQYF
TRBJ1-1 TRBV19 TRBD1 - TGTGCCAGTAGTTGGAGCGGACAGGGCAACACTGAAGCTTTCTTT CASSWSGQGNTEAFF
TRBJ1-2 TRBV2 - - TGTGCCAGCAGTCCGGGTCTCAACTATGGCTACACCTTC CASSPGLNYGYTF
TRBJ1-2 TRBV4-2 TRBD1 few TGTGCCAGCAGCCAAGTCCGGACAGGGGGCGCAGGCTACACCTTC CASSQVRTGGAGYTF
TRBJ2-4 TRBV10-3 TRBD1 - TGTGCCATCAGTGAGGGGTCCACAGGGGCGGTCATTCAGTACTTC CAISEGSTGAVIQYF
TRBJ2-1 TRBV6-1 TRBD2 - TGTGCCAGCAGTGCCTGGACTAGCGGGAGTTTCTCCTACAATGAGCAGTTCTTC CASSAWTSGSFSYNEQFF
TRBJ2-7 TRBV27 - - TGTGCCAGCAGTTTGCTGGGCCCAGTTGACTACGAGCAGTACTTC CASSLLGPVDYEQYF
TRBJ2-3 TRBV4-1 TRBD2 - TGCGCCAGCAGCCAAGAGTCTAGCGGATACACAGATACGCAGTATTTT CASSQESSGYTDTQYF
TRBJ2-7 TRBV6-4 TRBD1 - TGTGCCAGGCCGGGACAGGGAAGGTCCTACGAGCAGTACTTC CARPGQGRSYEQYF
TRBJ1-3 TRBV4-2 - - TGTGCCAGCAGCCAAGACCGCTACTCTGGAAACACCATATATTTT CASSQDRYSGNTIYF
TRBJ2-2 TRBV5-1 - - TGCGCCAGCAGCTTGACCGCAGCCGGGGAGCTGTTTTTT CASSLTAAGELFF
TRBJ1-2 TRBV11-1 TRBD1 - TGTGCCAGCAGCCCTGGACAGGGGGCTAGTAACTATGGCTACACCTTC CASSPGQGASNYGYTF
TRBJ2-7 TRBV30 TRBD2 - TGTGCCATTCTAGCGGGAGCCTACGAGCAGTACTTC CAILAGAYEQYF
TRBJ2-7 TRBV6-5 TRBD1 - TGTGCCAGCACCACGGGACAGGGTGTAGAGCAGTACTTC CASTTGQGVEQYF
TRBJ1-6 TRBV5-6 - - TGTGCCAGCAGCCTCCTTCGGGGGTATAATTCACCCCTCCACTTT CASSLLRGYNSPLHF
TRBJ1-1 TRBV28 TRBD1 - TGTGCCACCAAGGACAGGCTGAACACTGAAGCTTTCTTT CATKDRLNTEAFF
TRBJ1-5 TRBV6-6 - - TGTGCCAGCAGTTCCGGGACGGGAGCCTCGGTAAAGCCCCAGCATTTT CASSSGTGASVKPQHF
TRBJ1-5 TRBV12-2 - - TGTGCAAGTCGCTTAGACCAGAGGATACAGGGGGCGGAGGGCAATCAGCCCCAGCATTTT CASRLDQRIQGAEGNQPQHF
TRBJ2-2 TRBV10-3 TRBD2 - TGTGCCGCCCGGCTCGCTAGCGGGTCCGCGCTGTTTTTT CAARLASGSALFF
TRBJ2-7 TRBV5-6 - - TGTGCCAGCAGTGGACAGAGAGTCTCCTACGAGCAGTACTTC CASSGQRVSYEQYF
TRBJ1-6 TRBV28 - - TGTGCCAGCAACTCCCAGGGTCTTGCTTCACCCCTCCACTTT CASNSQGLASPLHF
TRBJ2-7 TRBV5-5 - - TGTGCCAGCAGCGGGGCTTCCTACGAGCAGTACTTC CASSGASYEQYF
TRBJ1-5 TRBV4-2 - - TGTGCCAGCAGCCAAGATCGAGGGTATAGCAATCAGCCCCAGCATTTT CASSQDRGYSNQPQHF
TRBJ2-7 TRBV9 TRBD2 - TGTGCCAGCGGGGCGGGAGCGGGCGAGCAGTACTTC CASGAGAGEQYF
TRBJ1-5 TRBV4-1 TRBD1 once TGCGCCAGCAGCCGGGACAGGGAGGGGAGCAATCAGCCCCAGCATTTT CASSRDREGSNQPQHF
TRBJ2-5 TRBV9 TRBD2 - TGTGCCAGCAGCGTAGCTACTAGCGGGGGTTTAGAGACCCAGTACTTC CASSVATSGGLETQYF
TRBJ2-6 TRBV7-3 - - TGTGCCAGCAGCTTAACCGGGGGCTCTGGGGCCAACGTCCTGACTTTC CASSLTGGSGANVLTF
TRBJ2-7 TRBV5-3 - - TGTGCCAGAAGCATGGGACTTCGCTCCTACGAGCAGTACTTC CARSMGLRSYEQYF
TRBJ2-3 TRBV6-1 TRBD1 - TGTGCCAGCAGTGAAGCGGACAGGGGGCACGATACGCAGTATTTT CASSEADRGHDTQYF
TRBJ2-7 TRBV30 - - TGTGCCTGGGAAACAGGGAGCTCCTACGAGCAGTACTTC CAWETGSSYEQYF
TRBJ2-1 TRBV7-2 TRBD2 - TGTGCCAGCAGCTTTGGTGGGGCGGGAGTTTACAATGAGCAGTTCTTC CASSFGGAGVYNEQFF
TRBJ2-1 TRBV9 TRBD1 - TGTGCCAGCAGCGTATCAGGACAGGGGGCGCGGGATGAGCAGTTCTTC CASSVSGQGARDEQFF